This T cell receptor beta chain was sequenced during a study of blood T cell repertoires in COVID-19. About the research overall: Samples of COVID-19 (acute and convalescent) were obtained from the United States, Italy and Spain.

This clone was found a few times. The CDR3 length is 18 residues. Trimming pared 0 bases from V and 1 base from J, leaving 18 bases between. The germline V gene has CDR1 GTSNPN and CDR2 SVGIG (reference sequence). Clones were read by immunoSEQ multiplex PCR, and TCRdb kept only the in-frame ones, dropping some. Of fewer than 250,000 clones in the sample, roughly 87% were seen once. The chain joins TRBV30 to TRBJ2-2, with a weak D call TRBD2 (5 bases). The sequenced material came from PBMCs or T cells enriched from blood (not recorded which). The sequence came from a man under 40 who had recovered from COVID-19. As DNA, the CDR3 is TGTGCCTGGAGTGTGAGCCCAAGGTGGCGGGTGAACACCGGGGAGCTGTTTTTT. Residues: CAWSVSPRWRVNTGELFF.